The 4 T cell receptor beta chains presented below share a single source sample, sequenced in a study of blood T cell repertoires in COVID-19. Libraries were prepared by immunoSEQ multiplex PCR; TCRdb keeps only in-frame clonotypes and omits some of them. The data contain around 300,000 clones, around 90% of them singletons. Sequenced material: PBMCs or T cells enriched from blood (not recorded which). The receptors were gathered from a young woman with acute COVID-19.

A single count supports this clone. The CDR3 loop reads CATSETQGLNTEAFF. Written as DNA, the CDR3 is TGTGCCACCAGTGAGACACAGGGGCTGAACACTGAAGCTTTCTTT. The genes are TRBV24-1 and TRBJ1-1; 7 nucleotides agree with TRBD1. Germline values: CDR1 KGHDR, CDR2 SFDVKD. The CDR3 is made up of 15 amino acids. V was clipped by 4 bases and J by 0 bases; unmatched bases: 4.

V gene TRBV19 combines with J gene TRBJ2-1; 8 bases line up with TRBD2. The CDR3 is made up of 16 amino acids. With V trimmed by 5 bases and J by 3 bases, 9 bases remained unmatched. Germline CDR1 and CDR2: LNHDA and SQIVND (reference sequence). The CDR3 spells CASSLPGGFSYNEQFF. CDR3 coding DNA: TGTGCCAGTAGTCTGCCGGGGGGGTTCAGCTACAATGAGCAGTTCTTC.

The V gene is TRBV12-5, the J gene TRBJ2-1; 9 nucleotides line up with TRBD2. This CDR3 is built from 15 residues. After removal of 3 bases from V and 6 bases from J, the junction contained 6 bases not matched to a gene. In germline, CDR1 is LGHNT, CDR2 FRNRAP. The CDR3, as DNA: TGTGCTAGTGGTTTATTAGCGGGAGTAGGCAATGAGCAGTTCTTC. Protein sequence: CASGLLAGVGNEQFF.

The genes are TRBV11-2 and TRBJ1-3; D is uncertain. V lost 1 base, J lost 0 bases, and 7 bases lay in between. The CDR3 extends over 15 amino acids. The V gene's germline CDR1 is SGHAT and CDR2 FQNNGV. The CDR3 reads CASSLVPVSGNTIYF. CDR3 nucleotides: TGTGCCAGCAGCTTAGTGCCAGTCTCTGGAAACACCATATATTTT.